The T cell receptor beta chain under discussion was sequenced for a study of radiation and T cells in renal cell carcinoma. The study, taken as a whole, reports: From baseline, blood top tumor clonotypes peaked at 2 weeks post-radiation. Without pretreatment biopsies, baseline tumor clonotype presence was undetermined.

Time point in this sample: blood 4 weeks post-SBRT, at nephrectomy. This sample's treatment: 15 Gy SBRT to primary tumor, nephrectomy 4 weeks later. Clear cell pathology was present in this patient's renal cell carcinoma. Germline lookup yields CDR1 ENHRY and CDR2 SYGVKD. V was trimmed by 3 bases and J by 0 bases, leaving 8 bases between them. There are 14 residues in the CDR3. Comment on this clone: Antigen unknown.

Produced via immunoSEQ multiplex PCR; TCRdb's table is partial and in-frame only. The sample yields fewer than 200,000 clones, 88% seen once. The chain recombines TRBV10-3 with TRBJ1-1, with D unresolved. The source material was blood, sampled from a patient whose treatment included radiotherapy and nephrectomy. The sequence came from a woman between 50 and 59 years old with renal cell carcinoma. Here the CDR3 reads CAISDKGMNTEAFF. CDR3 sequence (DNA): TGTGCCATCAGTGATAAGGGTATGAACACTGAAGCTTTCTTT.